This T cell receptor beta chain was sequenced for a study of blood T cell repertoires in COVID-19. Overall study: The samples span acute and convalescent COVID-19 from the United States, Italy and Spain. PBMCs, B-cell-depleted T cells, or T cells were the source of the cDNA or gDNA that made up the material.

The table lists this clone with many counts. Assay used: immunoSEQ multiplex PCR; TCRdb lists only in-frame clones, some missing. The sample yields about 180,000 clones, just over 85% seen once. The CDR3 has 15 residues. Trimming took 4 bases from V and 13 from J; bases not matched to a gene: 14. Germline CDR1 and CDR2: LGHDT and YNNKEL (reference sequence). Sequenced material: PBMCs or T cells enriched from blood (not recorded which). The source of this sequence is a young woman who had recovered from COVID-19. V gene TRBV3-1 (or the pseudogene TRBV3-2) combines with J gene TRBJ2-1; TRBD2 aligns across 9 bases. In DNA form, the CDR3 reads TGTGCCAGCAGCCCCCTGACTGGCGGGGGGGCGGGCCAGTTCTTC. Translating it yields CASSPLTGGGAGQFF.